Listed below are T cell receptor beta chains from one sample, sequenced in a study of T cells in Graves' hyperthyroidism and ophthalmopathy. A single record per CDR3 protein comes from TCRdb applying MiXCR to the multiplex PCR reads. The sample has 490,000 or so distinct CDR3 sequences, 20% seen once. The sample taken for sequencing was blood. Receptors were obtained from a man aged 40-49 years with Graves' ophthalmopathy. The CDR3 runs from the conserved cysteine through the conserved F or W. D genes are given only for firm matches. For some rows the clone size is stated as once, few or many, or as a class when expanded; others skip it.

j_call	v_call	clone_size	d_call	cdr3_aa	cdr3_nt
TRBJ2-5	TRBV11-2	many	-	CASSLGFIETQYF	TGTGCCAGCAGCTTAGGATTTATAGAGACCCAGTACTTC
TRBJ2-2	TRBV5-1	-	TRBD2	CASSPLAGARTGELFF	TGCGCCAGCAGCCCGCTAGCGGGGGCGAGGACCGGGGAGCTGTTTTTT
TRBJ1-1	TRBV4-1	-	-	CASSQPGRYTEAFF	TGCGCCAGCAGCCAACCAGGACGGTACACTGAAGCTTTCTTT
TRBJ1-2	TRBV20-1	few	-	CSARVVYGYTF	TGCAGTGCTAGAGTGGTCTATGGCTACACCTTC
TRBJ2-3	TRBV3-1	-	-	CASSQDRGSAFTDTQYF	TGTGCCAGCAGCCAAGATAGGGGTAGCGCCTTCACAGATACGCAGTATTTT
TRBJ1-2	TRBV6-1	many	TRBD1	CASTQGQFYGYTF	TGTGCCAGCACCCAGGGACAGTTCTATGGCTACACCTTC
TRBJ2-1	TRBV28	-	-	CASSYRPNEQFF	TGTGCCAGCAGTTATAGACCTAATGAGCAGTTCTTC
TRBJ2-1	TRBV10-3	few	TRBD2	CAISESTGRASSNEQFF	TGTGCCATCAGTGAGTCGACTGGGAGGGCCTCGTCCAATGAGCAGTTCTTC
TRBJ2-1	TRBV11-3	many	-	CASSMGGGLGEQFF	TGTGCCAGCAGCATGGGGGGGGGGCTGGGTGAGCAGTTCTTC
TRBJ2-3	TRBV5-6	-	-	CASSHYHTDTQYF	TGTGCCAGCAGCCATTATCACACAGATACGCAGTATTTT
TRBJ2-1	TRBV28	many	-	CASIPRGFHNEQFF	TGTGCCAGCATCCCAAGGGGCTTTCACAATGAGCAGTTCTTC
TRBJ2-1	TRBV24-1	few	-	CATSGGSVLNEQFF	TGTGCCACCAGTGGGGGATCAGTCCTAAATGAGCAGTTCTTC
TRBJ2-1	TRBV7-2	-	TRBD1	CASSQGQGGHEQFF	TGTGCCAGCAGCCAGGGACAGGGGGGGCATGAGCAGTTCTTC
TRBJ1-3	TRBV18	many	-	CASSQLDGNSGNTIYF	TGTGCCAGCTCACAACTAGACGGCAACTCTGGAAACACCATATATTTT
TRBJ2-7	TRBV7-2	-	TRBD2	CASRAGTSGRYGYEQYF	TGTGCCAGCAGGGCTGGGACTAGCGGGAGGTACGGCTACGAGCAGTACTTC
TRBJ1-2	TRBV27	many	TRBD1	CASSFQYQDRTYGYTF	TGTGCCAGCAGTTTTCAGTACCAGGACAGGACCTATGGCTACACCTTC
TRBJ2-5	TRBV6-6	few	TRBD2	CASSYLTETSGSNWKTQYF	TGTGCCAGCAGTTACTTAACAGAGACTAGCGGGAGTAATTGGAAGACCCAGTACTTC
TRBJ2-1	TRBV4-1	-	TRBD1	CASSQRPGQGGDEQFF	TGCGCCAGCAGCCAACGACCGGGACAGGGGGGGGATGAGCAGTTCTTC
TRBJ1-6	TRBV20-1	many	-	CSASEGNNSPLHF	TGCAGTGCTTCCGAGGGGAATAATTCACCCCTCCACTTT
TRBJ1-2	TRBV30	few	-	CAWSSTWRGNHYGYTF	TGTGCCTGGAGTTCCACCTGGCGGGGGAATCACTATGGCTACACCTTC
TRBJ2-4	TRBV30	many	-	CAWRQGGWGKNIQYF	TGTGCCTGGAGACAGGGAGGATGGGGCAAAAACATTCAGTACTTC
TRBJ2-1	TRBV7-3	few	TRBD2	CASSLSPGGYNEQFF	TGTGCCAGCAGCTTATCCCCGGGGGGATACAATGAGCAGTTCTTC
TRBJ2-7	TRBV2	many	-	CASSEEWGEQYF	TGTGCCAGCAGTGAAGAGTGGGGCGAGCAGTACTTC
TRBJ1-2	TRBV12-3/TRBV12-4	few	-	CASSWTNSGGYTF	TGTGCCAGCAGTTGGACCAACTCAGGCGGCTACACCTTC
TRBJ2-1	TRBV2	many	-	CASTDWSSYNEQFF	TGTGCCAGCACGGACTGGAGCTCCTACAATGAGCAGTTCTTC
TRBJ1-1	TRBV18	-	-	CASSLDSGKAFF	TGTGCCAGCTCACTCGACAGTGGCAAAGCTTTCTTT
TRBJ1-4	TRBV6-1	-	-	CASGETGANEKLFF	TGTGCCAGCGGGGAGACTGGGGCTAATGAAAAACTGTTTTTT
TRBJ2-4	TRBV29-1	few	-	CSVVREAKNIQYF	TGCAGCGTTGTAAGGGAGGCCAAAAACATTCAGTACTTC
TRBJ2-3	TRBV24-1	many	-	CATSDRDNTDTQYF	TGTGCCACCAGTGACCGGGACAACACAGATACGCAGTATTTT
TRBJ1-1	TRBV7-8	many	-	CASRQSWVNTEAFF	TGTGCCAGCAGACAAAGCTGGGTGAACACTGAAGCTTTCTTT
TRBJ2-7	TRBV7-8	few	TRBD2	CASSLGLAGFAYEQYF	TGTGCCAGCAGCTTAGGGCTAGCGGGCTTTGCCTACGAGCAGTACTTC
TRBJ1-4	TRBV18	many	TRBD1	CASSPGTVGEKLFF	TGTGCCAGCTCACCCGGGACAGTCGGTGAAAAACTGTTTTTT
TRBJ2-7	TRBV27	few	TRBD2	CASSFKPSGYEQYF	TGTGCCAGCAGTTTTAAGCCTAGCGGGTACGAGCAGTACTTC
TRBJ2-7	TRBV9	-	-	CASSPRSGLAYEQYF	TGTGCCAGCAGCCCACGCTCGGGGCTTGCCTACGAGCAGTACTTC
TRBJ2-7	TRBV2	many	TRBD1	CASSEALGQSYEQYF	TGTGCCAGCAGTGAAGCGCTGGGACAGAGCTACGAGCAGTACTTC
TRBJ1-6	TRBV28	-	-	CASSLARDNSPLHF	TGTGCCAGCAGTTTAGCGCGTGATAATTCACCCCTCCACTTT
TRBJ2-5	TRBV2	many	-	CASSDQGTSGETQYF	TGTGCCAGCAGTGACCAGGGGACGAGTGGAGAGACCCAGTACTTC
TRBJ1-2	TRBV5-1	few	-	CASSNGPVGTF	TGCGCCAGCAGCAATGGCCCCGTGGGGACCTTC
TRBJ2-5	TRBV2	few	TRBD2	CASTGLASGARGVETQYF	TGTGCCAGCACGGGACTAGCATCGGGTGCCCGCGGGGTAGAGACCCAGTACTTC
TRBJ2-5	TRBV7-2	-	-	CASSPYRIQYF	TGTGCCAGCAGCCCTTACAGGATACAGTACTTC
TRBJ2-7	TRBV6-1	-	-	CASTGNEQYF	TGTGCCAGCACGGGGAACGAGCAGTACTTC
TRBJ1-6	TRBV6-1	-	-	CASTRTSNSPLHF	TGTGCCAGCACTAGGACGAGTAATTCACCCCTCCACTTT
TRBJ2-2	TRBV20-1	-	TRBD2	CSASAGLAGGNTGELFF	TGCAGTGCTTCCGCGGGACTAGCGGGGGGGAACACCGGGGAGCTGTTTTTT
TRBJ1-2	TRBV5-1	few	-	CASSPVAGTQYGYTF	TGCGCCAGCAGCCCTGTGGCCGGGACACAGTATGGCTACACCTTC
TRBJ1-6	TRBV7-8	-	-	CASSIRDGFRNSPLHF	TGTGCCAGCAGCATCCGGGATGGGTTCCGAAATTCACCCCTCCACTTT
TRBJ1-2	TRBV7-9	-	-	CASSPSGRNGGEYGYTF	TGTGCCAGCAGCCCGTCCGGTAGAAATGGGGGAGAATATGGCTACACCTTC
TRBJ1-1	TRBV6-1	many	-	CASSEEGRRLAFF	TGTGCCAGCAGTGAAGAGGGCAGGCGGCTTGCTTTCTTT
TRBJ2-7	TRBV14	-	TRBD1	CASSHKGTEGRRTPYEQYF	TGTGCCAGCAGCCATAAAGGGACAGAGGGCCGCCGGACACCCTACGAGCAGTACTTC
TRBJ2-1	TRBV12-3/TRBV12-4	many	TRBD1	CASSPGTGVRGYEQFF	TGTGCCAGCAGTCCGGGGACAGGGGTTAGAGGCTATGAGCAGTTCTTC